The following is a T cell receptor beta chain sequence with its context. This sample was included in a study of T cells in tuberculosis. Profiling relied on immunoSEQ multiplex PCR, and the TCRdb table lists in-frame clones only, not all of them. Of approximately 49,000 clones in the sample, about 95% were seen once. Time point reported: new active TB diagnosis, blood taken before or within 7 days of starting treatment. The CDR3 runs 14 residues. The germline CDR1 and CDR2 sequences are MNHEY and SMNVEV (reference sequence). Trimming took 4 bases from V and 4 from J, leaving 14 bases between them. The specimen was PBMCs, collected at tuberculosis diagnosis. The rearrangement joins TRBV27 to TRBJ2-7; no firm D call. This TCR came from an adult with tuberculosis. The CDR3 loop is CASSSTILDYEQYF. The CDR3 DNA is TGTGCCAGCAGTTCAACCATTCTAGATTACGAGCAGTACTTC.